This T cell receptor beta chain was recovered during a study of T cells in pancreatic ductal adenocarcinoma (dated by TCRdb to the late 2010s). At the level of the whole study: To learn about the adaptive T-cell response arising naturally, investigators profiled where tumor-infiltrating CD8+ T cells, together with suppressive cells, were located within resected pancreatic ductal adenocarcinoma, how abundant they were, and what qualities they showed.

The pancreatic ductal adenocarcinoma patients who were selected had gone through surgery without receiving any neoadjuvant therapy. After peripheral blood was drawn into heparin tubes, PBMCs were separated on a histopaque density gradient and then cryopreserved in roughly 10% DMSO. Genomic DNA was extracted from six or seven PBMC and fewer than ten flash-frozen tumor specimens using the DNeasy Blood and Tissue Kit with Proteinase K and RNase treatment. General conclusions and limits of the study: More total productive templates and 6.5 to 10-fold more unique clonotypes were found in blood samples than in tumor samples. Because tumors are enriched in CD45RO+ effector T cells rather than naive T cells, which biases toward lower diversity, comparisons of clonality between tumor and blood may be biased. Because most pancreatic cancer patients present with inoperable disease, the resected cohort was biased toward the minority with early-stage disease. There was no significant difference in T-cell clonality between tumor and blood, where mean clonality was about 0.11 for tumors and 0.06 to 0.085 for blood.

On this clone: Its target antigen remains unknown. The sample holds no much larger clone one base away, and base qualities are not on file.

The germline ends are 16 bases apart after V is trimmed by 4 bases and J by 2 bases. The CDR3 goes from the cysteine to the phenylalanine over 15 residues. Solely the CDR3 DNA is kept, with 45 bases framed from the first base. Via the germline V gene, CDR1 is SGHDT and CDR2 YYEEEE. TCR beta CDR3 regions were amplified from genomic DNA using the immunoSEQ hsTCRB kit. An Illumina HiSeq system was used for high-throughput TRB CDR3 sequencing. For the original study's pipeline: The immunoSEQ software was used to analyze sequencing reads, and nonproductive sequences containing premature stops or frame-shifts were removed. To calculate repertoire clonality, Shannon entropy was normalized by log2 of the number of unique productive sequences, and that value was subtracted from one. This immuneACCESS table, as held by TCRdb, lists in-frame sequences with V and J called but not all clones. Of the missing ones, under half trace to an unresolved V gene in checked studies; the others have no known cause. That table supplies the V and J calls and clone size; D and trimming were determined from the DNA. Recorded for this sample are around 100,000 clones; 90% to 95% of them occurred a single time. Of the sample, roughly 3.1% falls within the top ten clones.

Sequencing used PBMCs. Rearrangement joined TRBV5-6 to TRBJ2-7; a confident D gene designation cannot be given. The clonotype was recovered from a human donor with pancreatic ductal adenocarcinoma. The DNA sequence reads TGTGCCAGCAGCCCCTCCCTCAGAACAGCCTACGAGCAGTACTTC. Its protein reads: CASSPSLRTAYEQYF. The reference TRBV5-6 and TRBJ2-7 proteins fill in what lies around the CDR3, so the full variable domain reads DAGVTQSPTHLIKTRGQQVTLRCSPKSGHDTVSWYQQALGQGPQFIFQYYEEEERQRGNFPDRFSGHQFPNYSSELNVNALLLGDSALYLCASSPSLRTAYEQYFGPGTRLTVT.